This T cell receptor (beta chain) was obtained from a study of CD8+ T cells in alopecia areata. Indicated treatment: oral pan-JAK inhibitor, 5-10 mg twice daily. From PBMCs, CD4+ and CD8+ T cells were sorted. The germline V gene has CDR1 SGHDT and CDR2 YYEEEE. Trimming stripped 1 base from V and 5 bases from J, with 9 bases between. CDR3 length equals 14 residues. Sequencing templates came from extracted RNA that was reverse transcribed into cDNA. Assay: immunoSEQ multiplex PCR; the TCRdb copy retains only in-frame clones and omits some. The profile shows 40,000 to 45,000 clones, over 85% of them singletons.

The V call is TRBV5-6, the J call TRBJ2-2, with unresolved D. The source is a human donor with alopecia areata. The source was CD8+ T cells sorted from blood, collected at week 24, from a patient treated with tofacitinib. CDR3 residues: CASSLLPGTGELFF. CDR3 DNA: TGTGCCAGCAGCTTGTTACCCGGGACCGGGGAGCTGTTTTTT.